These T cell receptor beta chains were read from a single sample in a study of T cell responses to AZD1222 COVID-19 vaccine. The method was immunoSEQ multiplex PCR; TCRdb's version includes in-frame clones alone and lacks a portion of them. The sample has 130,000 or so clones, 90% seen once. Source: peripheral blood, taken on day 0 of AZD1222 vaccination. These receptors all come from an adult in good health. The CDR3 runs from the conserved cysteine through the conserved F or W.

TRBV10-3	CAISDVGSNGYTF
TRBV9	CASSVGVAGTPTSTDTQYF
TRBV6-1	CASSEIVQGMGGYTF
TRBV18	CASSLGTGEYEQYF
TRBV7-2	CASSLAREETQYF
TRBV11-3	CASRSLYEGTEAFF
TRBV28	CASSFRQPTDTQYF
TRBV18	CASSPLGQGDEAFF
TRBV5-4	CASSSLREGQETQYF
TRBV18	CASSPKGQATEKLFF
TRBV7-8	CASSLGGGGDTQYF
TRBV29-1	CSVESSGANVLTF
TRBV5-1	CASGREDGSSGANVLTF
TRBV5-1	CASSPGTGGYEQYF
TRBV18	CASSPSGRAYEQYF
TRBV9	CASSVVGDGYTF
TRBV5-1	CASSPSQGGATNEKLFF
TRBV2	CASSATTGVGGYTF
TRBV12-5	CASGGRDRGPIGEQYF
TRBV28	CASSLFNTDTQYF
TRBV18	CASSPETNQPQHF
TRBV11-2	CASSPGGGAVTEAFF
TRBV6-1	CASSDGWPYEQYF
TRBV28	CASSFGGATDTEAFF
TRBV10-2	CATLAGGAYTGELFF
TRBV7-6	CASSLDHRGLGTQYF
TRBV3-1/TRBV3-2	CASSQGSLYGYTF
TRBV19	CASSTEITDTQYF
TRBV11-2	CASSLGAGVPEQYF
TRBV6-5	CASSRGGQPQHF
TRBV30	CACILGLAAYNEQFF
TRBV27	CASRRETSAMGYEQYF
TRBV9	CASSVVDSLYGYTF
TRBV4-2	CASSQSSGEETQYF
TRBV6-2/TRBV6-3	CASSYARTGELFF
TRBV5-1	CASSFGQKETQYF
TRBV7-9	CASSVAGDAYEQYF
TRBV7-2	CASSPRGGYEQYF
TRBV15	CATSRDNQPQHF
TRBV6-5	CASSQGAAGYTF
TRBV24-1	CATSLGQNTDTQYF
TRBV7-9	CASSLEGYGYTF
TRBV19	CASSISGNQPQHF
TRBV27	CASSPRGLEYGYTF
TRBV5-4	CASSSMESGYTF
TRBV28	CASSFNGQGGNSPLHF
TRBV30	CAWREGHLSGNTIYF
TRBV5-4	CASSPQGALVDEQFF
TRBV28	CASSSGQQFNYGYTF
TRBV6-6	CASSLSGLGRSEQFF
TRBV25-1	CARGGPISGNQPQHF
TRBV6-2/TRBV6-3	CASSYSQGAGTGELFF
TRBV28	CASTGTYNEQFF